Below, 2 T cell receptor beta chains from the same sample are listed, as sequenced in a study of T cell repertoires in cytomegalovirus infection. Antigens of these TCRs are unknown. TCRdb ran MiXCR on the reads and lists one entry per CDR3 protein. The sample has 380,000 or so distinct CDR3 sequences, roughly a third seen once; the top ten hold approximately 12%. The sample consisted of cultured PBMCs, taken from culture after CMV antigen stimulation. Receptor source: a human donor in good health (CMV status not recorded). Some clones in this sample may be carry-over from other donors' samples.

This clonotype was seen at least ten times. This chain joins TRBV7-7 and TRBJ2-3, with 7 positions matching TRBD2. The CDR3 has 13 amino acids. V shed 1 base, J shed 5 bases, and the junction held 0 bases outside the gene matches. Germline CDR1 and CDR2: SSHAT and FNYEAQ (reference sequence). CDR3 residues: CASSLVAGDTQYF. As DNA, the CDR3 is TGTGCCAGCAGCTTAGTAGCGGGAGATACGCAGTATTTT.

This clonotype was found many times. CDR3 loop: CASSVRGTDTQYF. Here the CDR3 DNA reads TGTGCCAGCAGCGTGAGAGGTACAGATACGCAGTATTTT. The V call is TRBV2, the J call TRBJ2-3; unclear D gene. The V gene lost 6 bases and the J gene lost 3 bases, with 10 bases spanning the gap. Per germline, CDR1 SNHLY and CDR2 FYNNEI. The CDR3 sequence is 13 residues long. Filled out from reference TRBV2 and TRBJ2-3, the complete variable domain reads EPEVTQTPSHQVTQMGQEVILRCVPISNHLYFYWYRQILGQKVEFLVSFYNNEISEKSEIFDDQFSVERPDGSNFTLKIRSTKLEDSAMYFCASSVRGTDTQYFGPGTRLTVL.